Listed below are T cell receptor beta chains from one sample, sequenced in a study of blood T cell repertoires in COVID-19. Libraries were prepared by immunoSEQ multiplex PCR; TCRdb keeps only in-frame clonotypes and omits some of them. This table holds approximately 130,000 clones, approximately 80% found once. The source material was peripheral blood. These receptors all stem from a man at least 80 years old with acute or convalescent COVID-19. Each CDR3 is given with its conserved first and last residue.

V,J,CDR3
TRBV5-4,TRBJ1-3,CASSRGTGDTIYF
TRBV19,TRBJ1-6,CASSVGTDFSPLHF
TRBV27,TRBJ1-2,CASSLYRDRIYGYTF
TRBV6-5,TRBJ2-7,CASSTQGAYEQYF
TRBV27,TRBJ2-3,CASSRQGIDTQYF
TRBV6-1,TRBJ2-5,CASSEGTGYRGETQYF
TRBV2,TRBJ1-2,CASSAGPTPWGYTF
TRBV5-1,TRBJ2-5,CASSSGQVSPTQYF
TRBV6-6,TRBJ1-5,CASSFQDRGFQPQHF
TRBV7-2,TRBJ2-5,CASSPFPRGGLGETQYF
TRBV11-2,TRBJ2-2,CASSRRGNTGELFF
TRBV4-2,TRBJ2-1,CASSQMDTDNEQFF
TRBV5-4,TRBJ2-7,CASSLVGSGGYEQYF
TRBV20-1,TRBJ2-1,CSASQAKTYNEQFF
TRBV30,TRBJ2-3,CAWSGPDTQYF
TRBV4-1,TRBJ1-1,CASSQVPGGRAEAFF
TRBV3-1/TRBV3-2,TRBJ2-3,CASSHVSAGITDTQYF
TRBV7-9,TRBJ1-1,CASSISSALEDTEAFF
TRBV6-5,TRBJ1-2,CASRTGDFGYTF
TRBV7-9,TRBJ2-7,CASSFLTGEQYF
TRBV21-1,TRBJ2-7,CASSKKGAVEQYF
TRBV28,TRBJ1-2,CATRTGGQSGYTF
TRBV12-3/TRBV12-4,TRBJ1-2,CASSPSGYGYTF
TRBV7-9,TRBJ1-1,CASSEQGTNTEAFF
TRBV9,TRBJ1-2,CASTSSRDRRTNYGYTF
TRBV14,TRBJ2-7,CASSQVFPPEQYF
TRBV15,TRBJ1-5,CATSSSLAGAGQPQHF
TRBV7-2,TRBJ1-6,CASSLGTPSPLHF
TRBV6-6,TRBJ1-4,CASSYSYGQNEKLFF
TRBV18,TRBJ1-4,CASSRAGTNEKLFF
TRBV12-3/TRBV12-4,TRBJ1-2,CASSGGQAYGYTF
TRBV5-6,TRBJ1-2,CASSSLRGAYGYTF
TRBV5-1,TRBJ1-2,CASSLGQKNYGYTF
TRBV7-2,TRBJ2-7,CASSLTSGYYEQYF
TRBV7-9,TRBJ1-1,CASSLQGSTEAFF
TRBV6-5,TRBJ1-3,CASNTGTGPGNTIYF
TRBV7-2,TRBJ1-2,CASSPFFSRGFGYGYTF
TRBV12-5,TRBJ2-1,CASAWERASGGAKQFF
TRBV6-5,TRBJ2-5,CASRQAAGYQETQYF
TRBV5-1,TRBJ1-1,CASSAPGPEAFF
TRBV12-5,TRBJ2-3,CASGWAGGSTSPDTQYF
TRBV2,TRBJ2-2,CASEGGANTGELFF
TRBV2,TRBJ2-3,CASSRDRSTDTQYF
TRBV4-1,TRBJ2-7,CASSQGTGWSEQYF
TRBV20-1,TRBJ1-5,CSAGGGQFNQPQHF
TRBV24-1,TRBJ2-1,CATSDPTGQGYNEQFF
TRBV7-2,TRBJ1-5,CASTQTSGSNQPQHF
TRBV5-5,TRBJ2-2,CASSSGTGNTGELFF
TRBV18,TRBJ2-5,CASSPPGAQETQYF
TRBV9,TRBJ2-7,CARRVWQGLSYEQYF
TRBV7-2,TRBJ1-5,CASSPGSWGNQPQHF
TRBV29-1,TRBJ2-3,CSGTSGGARADTQYF